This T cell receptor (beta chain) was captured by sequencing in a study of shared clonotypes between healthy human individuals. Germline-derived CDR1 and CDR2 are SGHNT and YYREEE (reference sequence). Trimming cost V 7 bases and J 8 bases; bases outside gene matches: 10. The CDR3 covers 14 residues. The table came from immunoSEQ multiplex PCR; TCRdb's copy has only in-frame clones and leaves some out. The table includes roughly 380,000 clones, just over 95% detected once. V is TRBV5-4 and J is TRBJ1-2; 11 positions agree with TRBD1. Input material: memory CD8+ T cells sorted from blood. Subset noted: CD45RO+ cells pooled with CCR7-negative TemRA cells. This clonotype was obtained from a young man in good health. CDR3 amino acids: CASGGQGGLIGYTF. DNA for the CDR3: TGTGCCAGCGGGGGACAGGGGGGCCTGATCGGCTACACCTTC.